This passage covers 17 T cell receptor beta chains from one sample sequenced in a study of T cell repertoires in cytomegalovirus infection (dated by TCRdb to the late 2010s). The run used an Illumina HiSeq 1500. TCRdb ran its own pipeline on the public reads, namely fastp trimming at Q25 and MiXCR clone calling, and kept in-frame beta chains. CDR3 protein sequences are deduplicated, and each keeps its most common genes and DNA. A total of around 180,000 distinct CDR3 sequences appear in this sample, 25% to 30% of them only once. The ten most abundant clones make up about 28% of the sample. Sequencing was done on a sample of PBMCs. The receptor source for this set is a human donor in good health (CMV status not recorded). Some clones in this sample may be carry-over from other donors' samples.

This chain links TRBV10-2 with TRBJ2-3; D unclear. V shed 3 bases and J shed 6 bases, with 16 bases lying between them. This CDR3 has 15 residues. The germline CDR1 and CDR2 sequences are WSHSY and SAAADI. DNA for the CDR3: TGCGCCAGCAGTGATTCTAGGGCCGAGTCGGATACGCAGTATTTT. Translating gives CASSDSRAESDTQYF.

To note about this clonotype: A much larger clonotype is one base distant, so this may be a read error. The chain uses TRBV12-3 or TRBV12-4 and TRBJ2-3; no firm D call. Deletions cut 6 bases from V and 8 bases from J, with 24 bases between. The CDR3 totals 16 residues. CDR3 in amino acids: CASSNVGPYLPVTQYF. The CDR3 DNA follows: TGTGCCAGCAGCAACGTCGGGCCCTATCTCCCAGTTACGCAGTATTTT.

In this sample, this clonotype turned up a few times. The germline gene is not matched at one end of the junction; a read error may be the cause. The chain joins TRBV7-7 to TRBJ2-2; D might be TRBD1 or TRBD2, each matching 5 bases. CDR1 is SSHAT, CDR2 FNYEAQ, per germline (reference sequence). The CDR3 sequence is 12 residues long. The CDR3 reads CASSPGPGELFF. In DNA form, the CDR3 reads TGTGCTAGCAGCCCGGGGCCCGGGGAGCTGTTTTTT.

CDR3 in amino acids: CASRETGPGNTIYF. CDR3 bases: TGTGCCAGCCGAGAAACAGGGCCTGGAAACACCATATATTTT. This chain connects TRBV19 to TRBJ1-3; the D gene is possibly TRBD1 (6 bases). The CDR3 is 14 residues long. Germline V gene lookup returns CDR1 LNHDA and CDR2 SQIVND (reference sequence). Between the trimmed V and J ends, which lost 9 bases and 2 bases, there was a span of 14 bases.

This clonotype was picked up a small number of times. The chain links TRBV19 to TRBJ1-5, with 8 bases identical to TRBD1. Germline lookup yields CDR1 LNHDA and CDR2 SQIVND (reference sequence). The length of the CDR3 is 15 residues. The V segment lost 7 bases and the J segment 1 base; nucleotides outside the gene matches: 6. CDR3 nucleotide sequence: TGTGCCAGTATCAAGGACAGGGCGAGCAATCAGCCCCAGCATTTT. Translation: CASIKDRASNQPQHF.

This clonotype was counted between two and nine times. This CDR3 is CASTGVGRSSYNEQFF. The CDR3 DNA reads as TGTGCCAGCACAGGAGTGGGTAGAAGCTCCTACAATGAGCAGTTCTTC. The chain is built from TRBV27 and TRBJ2-1; D not certain. V was trimmed by 7 bases and J by 0 bases, leaving 16 bases between them. Germline V CDR1 and CDR2: MNHEY, SMNVEV (reference sequence). The CDR3 runs to 16 residues.

The sample holds many counts of this clonotype. The chain links TRBV29-1 to TRBJ1-1, with a weak D call TRBD1 (5 bases). CDR1 and CDR2 from the germline V gene are SQVTM and ANQGSEA. The CDR3 is 10 amino acids. Here the CDR3 DNA reads TGCAGTGGGGGGAACACTGAAGCTTTCTTT. Protein: CSGGNTEAFF.

This clonotype was counted ten times or more. The CDR3 DNA follows: TGTGCCAGCAGCTTTACAGGGGGCTATGGCTACACCTTC. Translating gives CASSFTGGYGYTF. The rearrangement uses TRBV7-2 and TRBJ1-2, with TRBD1 matching over 8 bases. V shed 3 bases, J shed 4 bases, and the junction held 1 base outside the gene matches. CDR1 is SGHTA and CDR2 is FQGNSA in the germline V gene. The CDR3 consists of 13 residues.

The chain combines TRBV27 with TRBJ1-2; tentative D call: TRBD1 (6 bases). Trimming stripped 7 bases from V and 4 bases from J, with 22 bases between. This CDR3 comprises 16 residues. Germline V gives CDR1 MNHEY, CDR2 SMNVEV (reference sequence). CDR3 DNA: TGTGCCAGCACCCAACCCGGGGAGGGGGGGACCTATGGCTACACCTTC. Its translation: CASTQPGEGGTYGYTF.

This clonotype showed up just a few times. The J gene is TRBJ2-3, the V gene TRBV6-2 or TRBV6-3, with a possible D match to TRBD1 (6 bases). Trimming took 0 bases from V and 13 from J, leaving 14 bases between them. The CDR3 length is 13 residues. CDR1 is MNHEY and CDR2 is SVGEGT in the germline V gene. This CDR3 reads CASSYSQGMKEYF. Here the CDR3 DNA reads TGTGCCAGCAGTTACTCCCAGGGGATGAAGGAGTATTTT.

This clonotype appeared a few times. The chain has TRBV7-3 and TRBJ1-1; the D is unclear. CDR1 and CDR2 (germline): SGHTA, FQGTGA. Trimming stripped 1 base from V and 3 bases from J, with 6 bases between. The CDR3 runs 13 residues. The CDR3 sequence: CASSLNSHTEAFF. Written as DNA, the CDR3 is TGTGCCAGCAGCTTAAACAGCCACACTGAAGCTTTCTTT.

CDR3 region: CASSYSGNSNYGYTF. DNA of the CDR3: TGTGCCAGCAGTTACTCGGGTAACTCTAACTATGGCTACACCTTC. J is TRBJ1-2 and V is TRBV6-5, with D unclear. Germline V gene sequence: CDR1 MNHEY, CDR2 SVGAGI. Trimming took 0 bases from V and 0 from J, leaving 8 bases between them. The CDR3 has 15 residues.

This clonotype was counted at least ten times. The chain recombines TRBV7-2 with TRBJ2-2; a possible D gene is TRBD2 (6 bases). V lost 0 bases to trimming and J lost 6 bases, with 20 bases between them. The CDR3 is 18 residues long. The germline V gene encodes CDR1 SGHTA and CDR2 FQGNSA. The CDR3 DNA follows: TGTGCCAGCAGCTTAGCGGCCTCATGGAGGGGCCCCCCCGGGGAGCTGTTTTTT. Its protein is CASSLAASWRGPPGELFF.

This clonotype was detected a few times. The CDR3 DNA is TGTGCCAGCACCCCGGAGGTAGTGAGAGGTGGCTACACCTTC. Its translation: CASTPEVVRGGYTF. J is TRBJ1-2 and V is TRBV5-8; unclear D gene. The CDR3 spans 14 residues. Germline V gives CDR1 SGHTS, CDR2 YDEGEE. The V end lost 6 bases, the J end lost 7 bases, and 19 bases lay between the germline ends.

This chain links TRBV6-2 or TRBV6-3 with TRBJ2-1, with 7 bases aligning to TRBD2. This CDR3 is 13 amino acids long. V dropped 6 bases and J dropped 7; count of bases not matched to a gene: 6. Germline loops: CDR1 MNHEY, CDR2 SVGEGT. The CDR3 spells CASSPAGVNEQFF. DNA for the CDR3: TGTGCCAGCAGCCCCGCGGGGGTTAATGAGCAGTTCTTC.

Only a few counts were recorded for this clonotype. One end of the junction varies from germline; a read error may be responsible. The chain is built from TRBV7-2 and TRBJ2-6; possible D gene TRBD2, 6 bases. Germline CDR1 reads SGHTA; CDR2 reads FQGNSA. This CDR3 contains 15 residues. DNA of the CDR3: TGTGCCAGCAGCCGAGGGAGGACTGGGGCCAACGTCCTGATTTTC. Protein: CASSRGRTGANVLIF.

This clonotype has a count of ten or more. The rearrangement links TRBV7-2 to TRBJ2-3; 11 nucleotides line up with TRBD2. The germline gives CDR1 SGHTA, CDR2 FQGNSA. V was clipped by 1 base and J by 3 bases; unmatched bases: 9. This CDR3 region has 18 residues. This chain's CDR3 is CASSLELAGGHTTDTQYF. The CDR3 DNA follows: TGTGCCAGCAGCTTAGAATTAGCGGGGGGGCATACGACAGATACGCAGTATTTT.